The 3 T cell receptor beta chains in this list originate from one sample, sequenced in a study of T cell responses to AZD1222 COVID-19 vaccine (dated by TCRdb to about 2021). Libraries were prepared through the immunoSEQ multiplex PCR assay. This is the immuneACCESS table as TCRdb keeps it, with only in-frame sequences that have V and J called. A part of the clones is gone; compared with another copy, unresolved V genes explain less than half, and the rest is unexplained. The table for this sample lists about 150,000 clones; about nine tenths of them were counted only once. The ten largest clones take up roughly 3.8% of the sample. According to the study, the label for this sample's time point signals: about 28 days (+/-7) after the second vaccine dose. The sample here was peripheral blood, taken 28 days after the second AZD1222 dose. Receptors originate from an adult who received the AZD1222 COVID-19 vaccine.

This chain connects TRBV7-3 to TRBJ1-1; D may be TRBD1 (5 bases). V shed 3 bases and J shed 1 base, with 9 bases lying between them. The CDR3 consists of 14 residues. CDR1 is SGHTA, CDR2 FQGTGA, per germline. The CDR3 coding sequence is TGTGCCAGCAGCTTGGGAGGGGAGAACACTGAAGCTTTCTTT. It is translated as CASSLGGENTEAFF.

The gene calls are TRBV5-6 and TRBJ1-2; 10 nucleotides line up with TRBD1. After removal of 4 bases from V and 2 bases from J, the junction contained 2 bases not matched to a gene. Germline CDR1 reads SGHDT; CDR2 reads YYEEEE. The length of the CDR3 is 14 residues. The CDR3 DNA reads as TGTGCCAGCAGCCAGGACAGGGGGAACTATGGCTACACCTTC. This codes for CASSQDRGNYGYTF.

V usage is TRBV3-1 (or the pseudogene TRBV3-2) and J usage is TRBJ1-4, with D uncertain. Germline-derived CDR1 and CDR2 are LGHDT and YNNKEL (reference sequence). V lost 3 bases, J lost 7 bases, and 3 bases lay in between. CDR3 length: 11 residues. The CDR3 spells CASSHIEKLFF. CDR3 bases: TGTGCCAGCAGCCATATTGAAAAACTGTTTTTT.